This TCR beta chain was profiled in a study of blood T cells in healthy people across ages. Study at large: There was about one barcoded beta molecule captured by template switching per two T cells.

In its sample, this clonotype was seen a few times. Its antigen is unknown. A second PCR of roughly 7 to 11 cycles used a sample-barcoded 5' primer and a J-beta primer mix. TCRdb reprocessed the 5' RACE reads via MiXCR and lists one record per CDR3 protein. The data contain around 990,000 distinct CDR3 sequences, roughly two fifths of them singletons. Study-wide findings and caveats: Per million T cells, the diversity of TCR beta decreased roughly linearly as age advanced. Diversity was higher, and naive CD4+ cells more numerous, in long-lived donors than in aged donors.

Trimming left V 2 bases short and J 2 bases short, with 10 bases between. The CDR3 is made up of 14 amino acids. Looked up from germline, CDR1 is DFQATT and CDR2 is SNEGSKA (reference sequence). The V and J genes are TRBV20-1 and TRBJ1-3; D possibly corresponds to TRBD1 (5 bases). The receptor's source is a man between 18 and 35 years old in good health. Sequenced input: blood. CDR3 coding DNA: TGCAGTGCTAGACGTCAGGGAACTGGAAACACCATATATTTT. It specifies CSARRQGTGNTIYF.